One and the same sample provided the 28 T cell receptor beta chains below, sequenced in a study of blood T cell repertoires in COVID-19. The assay was immunoSEQ multiplex PCR, and TCRdb's table has in-frame clones only and misses some. The repertoire includes roughly 200,000 clones, over 75% of them detected once, and 7.2% sits in the top ten. The sequencing sample was made of PBMCs or T cells enriched from blood (not recorded which). The receptors originated from a man aged 30-40 years in a cohort exposed to, infected with or recovered from COVID-19 (not recorded which).

CDR3 protein: CASSLSGAGTYEQYF. CDR3 nucleotide sequence: TGTGCCAGCAGCCTCTCGGGAGCAGGGACCTACGAGCAGTACTTC. The J gene is TRBJ2-7, the V gene TRBV5-6; D may be TRBD2 (6 bases). Trimming removed 4 bases at V and 2 bases at J, with 16 bases between. CDR3 length: 15 residues. Germline V gene data show CDR1 as SGHDT and CDR2 as YYEEEE.

The chain links TRBV2 to TRBJ2-1; 7 nucleotides match TRBD2. Per germline, CDR1 SNHLY and CDR2 FYNNEI. This CDR3 spans 14 amino acids. After removal of 3 bases from V and 9 bases from J, the junction contained 8 bases not matched to a gene. The CDR3 sequence: CASSEETSLGEQFF. The CDR3 nucleotides read TGTGCCAGCAGTGAGGAGACTAGCCTCGGTGAGCAGTTCTTC.

The genes are TRBV6-2 or TRBV6-3 and TRBJ2-7; no clear D gene. The V end was cut by 0 bases, the J end by 3 bases, with 15 bases between. The germline CDR1 and CDR2 sequences are MNHEY and SVGEGT. This CDR3 is 16 amino acids long. The CDR3 spells CASSYSRGGPLYEQYF. As DNA, the CDR3 is TGTGCCAGCAGTTACTCCCGCGGCGGTCCACTCTACGAGCAGTACTTC.

This chain joins TRBV19 and TRBJ2-6; 8 bases line up with TRBD2. J gave up 3 bases and V 6 bases, and 10 bases lay outside the gene matches. Looked up from germline, CDR1 is LNHDA and CDR2 is SQIVND (reference sequence). The CDR3 runs to 17 residues. This CDR3 is CASRRGSGIGGANVLTF. CDR3 coding DNA: TGTGCCAGTAGAAGGGGTAGCGGGATAGGTGGGGCCAACGTCCTGACTTTC. The whole variable domain, filled in from reference TRBV19 and TRBJ2-6, reads DGGITQSPKYLFRKEGQNVTLSCEQNLNHDAMYWYRQDPGQGLRLIYYSQIVNDFQKGDIAEGYSVSREKKESFPLTVTSAQKNPTAFYLCASRRGSGIGGANVLTFGAGSRLTVL.

The chain combines TRBV21-1 with TRBJ1-1; the D call of TRBD1 is as the table states it, not checked on the DNA. TRBV21-1 is a pseudogene locus. This CDR3 contains 18 residues. This CDR3 reads CASSKGGGQGTMNTEAFF. CDR3 nucleotide sequence: TGTGCCAGCAGCAAAGGAGGGGGACAGGGCACGATGAACACTGAAGCTTTCTTT.

The chain is built from TRBV27 and TRBJ2-1, with 10 bases matching TRBD2. Germline V lookup: CDR1 MNHEY, CDR2 SMNVEV (reference sequence). J was trimmed by 8 bases and V by 2 bases; bases with no gene match: 6. This CDR3 spans 15 amino acids. The CDR3 region is CASSLEASGRHEQFF. The CDR3 coding sequence is TGTGCCAGCAGTTTAGAGGCTAGCGGGAGACATGAGCAGTTCTTC.

The rearrangement joins TRBV27 to TRBJ1-2, with TRBD1 matching 10 bases. There are 16 residues in the CDR3. With 3 bases clipped from V and 3 bases from J, the junction kept 7 bases outside the gene matches. CDR1 and CDR2 (germline): MNHEY, SMNVEV (reference sequence). The CDR3: CASSFRTGGMDYGYTF. CDR3 nucleotide sequence: TGTGCCAGCAGTTTCCGGACAGGGGGGATGGACTATGGCTACACCTTC.

V and J are TRBV19 and TRBJ2-7; D is unresolved. V was cut by 5 bases and J by 4 bases, with 12 bases left in between. There are 13 residues in the CDR3. CDR1 and CDR2 (germline): LNHDA, SQIVND (reference sequence). The CDR3 DNA sequence: TGTGCCAGTAGTCTGACGGAGCTTTACGAGCAGTACTTC. It yields the protein CASSLTELYEQYF.

V is TRBV6-2 or TRBV6-3 and J is TRBJ2-7; the D is unclear. V lost 4 bases and J 2 bases, leaving 9 bases between the germline ends. CDR3 size: 13 residues. Per the germline V gene, CDR1 is MNHEY and CDR2 is SVGEGT. The CDR3 nucleotides read TGTGCCAGCAGTTCCGCGGTTCCCTACGAGCAGTACTTC. The encoded protein is CASSSAVPYEQYF.

The rearrangement joins TRBV19 to TRBJ2-2; a possible D gene is TRBD1 (5 bases). There are 13 residues in the CDR3. V lost 7 bases, J lost 6 bases, and 12 bases lay in between. Germline V gene data show CDR1 as LNHDA and CDR2 as SQIVND (reference sequence). The chain's CDR3 is CASNKGIAGELFF. The CDR3, as DNA: TGTGCCAGTAACAAGGGGATCGCCGGGGAGCTGTTTTTT. Drawing the rest from reference TRBV19 and TRBJ2-2, the complete variable domain is DGGITQSPKYLFRKEGQNVTLSCEQNLNHDAMYWYRQDPGQGLRLIYYSQIVNDFQKGDIAEGYSVSREKKESFPLTVTSAQKNPTAFYLCASNKGIAGELFFGEGSRLTVL.

The chain is built from TRBV7-9 and TRBJ2-7; TRBD2 is a possible D gene (5 bases). Trimming removed 6 bases at V and 2 bases at J, with 14 bases between. This CDR3 is 14 amino acids long. CDR1 and CDR2 from the germline V gene are SEHNR and FQNEAQ (reference sequence). CDR3 nucleotide sequence: TGTGCCAGCAGATCAGCGACGGGGACCTACGAGCAGTACTTC. Its translation is CASRSATGTYEQYF.

The rearrangement joins TRBV5-1 to TRBJ2-3, with a possible D match to TRBD1 (6 bases). The ends were cut back, 6 bases at V and 7 bases at J, with 15 bases in the middle. Germline V gives CDR1 SGHRS, CDR2 YFSETQ. The CDR3 contains 13 residues. The CDR3 is CASKGLGGHTQYF. DNA for the CDR3: TGCGCCAGCAAAGGTCTAGGGGGACATACGCAGTATTTT. Combining the CDR3 with reference TRBV5-1 and TRBJ2-3 gives the whole variable domain KAGVTQTPRYLIKTRGQQVTLSCSPISGHRSVSWYQQTPGQGLQFLFEYFSETQRNKGNFPGRFSGRQFSNSRSEMNVSTLELGDSALYLCASKGLGGHTQYFGPGTRLTVL.

The genes are TRBV7-3 and TRBJ1-1; D perhaps matches TRBD1 (6 bases). Trimming took off 1 base at V and 6 bases at J, with 9 bases between the two ends. CDR3 length equals 13 residues. The germline V gene encodes CDR1 SGHTA and CDR2 FQGTGA. The CDR3 spells CASSLIKGAEAFF. The CDR3 region has the DNA TGTGCCAGCAGCTTAATAAAGGGGGCTGAAGCTTTCTTT.

The V call is TRBV28, the J call TRBJ1-2; 7 bases match TRBD1. The V and J ends lost 6 bases and 7 bases, in that order; junction bases with no gene match: 8. The CDR3 runs 13 residues. The V gene's germline CDR1 is MDHEN and CDR2 SYDVKM. In DNA, the CDR3 is TGTGCCAGCAGGACAGGGTCTCCGAGTGGCTACACCTTC. Amino acids: CASRTGSPSGYTF.

This sequence joins TRBV6-5 and TRBJ1-1; 7 bases fit TRBD1. The V and J ends lost 6 bases and 11 bases, in that order; junction bases with no gene match: 9. This CDR3 has 12 residues. The germline gives CDR1 MNHEY, CDR2 SVGAGI. The CDR3 DNA reads TGTGCCAGCAGAGGAGGGGGCGGGATGGCTTTCTTT. Amino acids: CASRGGGGMAFF.

This clone was observed a handful of times. The CDR3 region has the DNA TGTGCCAGCAGTGAGCCGGGACTAGGCAATGAGCAGTTCTTC. This codes for CASSEPGLGNEQFF. The chain has TRBV6-1 and TRBJ2-1; 8 nucleotides match TRBD2. Per germline, CDR1 MNHNS and CDR2 SASEGT. Losses at the gene ends were 3 bases for V and 6 bases for J; bases not matched to a gene: 4. The CDR3 is made up of 14 amino acids.

The chain carries TRBV6-4 and TRBJ2-5, with 9 positions matching TRBD1. V gave up 5 bases and J gave up 4 bases; unmatched junction bases: 5. Per the germline V gene, CDR1 is MRHNA and CDR2 is SNTAGT. The CDR3 contains 14 residues. The CDR3 sequence is CASSPPGQGETQYF. CDR3 coding DNA: TGTGCCAGCAGTCCTCCGGGACAGGGAGAGACCCAGTACTTC.

V is TRBV7-3 and J is TRBJ2-1, with 10 nucleotides matching TRBD1. Per the germline V gene, CDR1 is SGHTA and CDR2 is FQGTGA. This CDR3 is 13 amino acids long. The V gene end was trimmed by 5 bases and the J gene end by 8 bases; junction bases not matched to a gene: 3. DNA for the CDR3: TGTGCCAGCAGCCGACAGGGGGCAGATGAGCAGTTCTTC. This gives the protein CASSRQGADEQFF.

The genes are TRBV7-9 and TRBJ2-6; 7 nucleotides line up with TRBD1. Per the germline V gene, CDR1 is SEHNR and CDR2 is FQNEAQ (reference sequence). J was trimmed by 13 bases and V by 1 base; bases with no gene match: 10. The CDR3 has 15 amino acids. The CDR3 bases are TGTGCCAGCAGCTTAGGCGAGGGACAGATGAAGGTCCTGACTTTC. This sequence encodes CASSLGEGQMKVLTF.

In this sample, this clone turned up a few times. This chain links TRBV19 with TRBJ1-5; 7 nucleotides line up with TRBD1. The CDR3 contains 17 residues. The germline CDR1 and CDR2 sequences are LNHDA and SQIVND (reference sequence). Losses at the gene ends were 10 bases for V and 0 bases for J; bases not matched to a gene: 15. CDR3 amino acids: CATSSRDSRDSNQPQHF. DNA of the CDR3: TGTGCCACCTCATCCCGGGACAGCAGAGATAGCAATCAGCCCCAGCATTTT. The whole variable domain, remainder taken from reference TRBV19 and TRBJ1-5, is DGGITQSPKYLFRKEGQNVTLSCEQNLNHDAMYWYRQDPGQGLRLIYYSQIVNDFQKGDIAEGYSVSREKKESFPLTVTSAQKNPTAFYLCATSSRDSRDSNQPQHFGDGTRLSIL.

Here the CDR3 reads CASKRPGATNEKLFF. CDR3 sequence (DNA): TGTGCCAGCAAACGCCCAGGGGCAACTAATGAAAAACTGTTTTTT. This sequence joins TRBV28 and TRBJ1-4, with a possible D match to TRBD1 (6 bases). The germline V and J ends were trimmed by 7 bases and 0 bases, with 12 bases remaining between them. Germline V gene data show CDR1 as MDHEN and CDR2 as SYDVKM. The CDR3 has 15 residues.

This chain links TRBV6-5 with TRBJ2-1, with a possible D match to TRBD1 (5 bases). Germline V gene sequence: CDR1 MNHEY, CDR2 SVGAGI. The V end lost 6 bases, the J end lost 7 bases, and 13 bases lay between the germline ends. The CDR3 has 13 residues. The CDR3 nucleotides read TGTGCCAGCAGCTTAGGGGCGGAGAATGAGCAGTTCTTC. Amino acids: CASSLGAENEQFF.

This chain joins TRBV24-1 and TRBJ1-5; D remains ambiguous. V was cut by 6 bases and J by 2 bases, with 4 bases left in between. This CDR3 comprises 12 residues. Germline V lookup: CDR1 KGHDR, CDR2 SFDVKD. This CDR3 is CATSSGNQPQHF. The CDR3 coding sequence is TGTGCCACCAGTTCTGGCAATCAGCCCCAGCATTTT.

The chain couples TRBV27 to TRBJ1-1; no reliable D call. V lost 6 bases and J 1 base, leaving 9 bases between the germline ends. Germline-derived CDR1 and CDR2 are MNHEY and SMNVEV (reference sequence). This CDR3 spans 13 amino acids. This chain's CDR3 is CASSPTENTEAFF. Here the CDR3 DNA reads TGTGCCAGCAGCCCTACAGAGAACACTGAAGCTTTCTTT.

This chain joins TRBV29-1 and TRBJ1-1; a possible D gene is TRBD1 (5 bases). Trimming removed 7 bases from V and 10 bases from J, with 19 bases in between. This CDR3 is built from 12 residues. CDR1 is SQVTM and CDR2 is ANQGSEA in the germline V gene. The CDR3: CSAWDSAGRAFF. CDR3 DNA sequence: TGCAGCGCCTGGGACTCAGCGGGTAGAGCTTTCTTT.

The V call is TRBV19, the J call TRBJ1-4; perhaps TRBD1 as D (6 bases). The V and J ends lost 7 bases and 8 bases respectively, with 14 bases between them. Germline V lookup: CDR1 LNHDA, CDR2 SQIVND (reference sequence). This CDR3 has 13 residues. CDR3 nucleotides: TGTGCCAGTACGAAACAGGGAAGGGAAAAACTGTTTTTT. Amino acids: CASTKQGREKLFF.

This chain uses TRBV20-1 with TRBJ2-1, with D uncertain. CDR3 length equals 11 residues. Trimming shortened V by 0 bases and J by 12 bases, and 9 bases separated the two germline ends. The germline gives CDR1 DFQATT, CDR2 SNEGSKA (reference sequence). CDR3 residues: CSARDLTGQFF. The CDR3 DNA reads as TGCAGTGCTAGAGATCTGACGGGGCAGTTCTTC.

The rearrangement uses TRBV7-6 and TRBJ1-2; 9 bases are a match to TRBD1. Losses at the gene ends were 5 bases for V and 7 bases for J; bases not matched to a gene: 14. Germline V gene data show CDR1 as SGHVS and CDR2 as FNYEAQ. The CDR3 consists of 16 residues. CDR3 sequence (DNA): TGTGCCAGCAGCACAAGGGGACAGGGAACGATCCGTGGCTACACCTTC. Protein product: CASSTRGQGTIRGYTF.